The 17 T cell receptor beta chains below all came from one sample that was sequenced in a study of blood T cell repertoires in COVID-19. This table comes from immunoSEQ multiplex PCR, and its TCRdb copy is limited to in-frame clones, with some not included. Of about 200,000 clones in the sample, 60% to 85% were seen once. The sample taken for sequencing was peripheral blood. The source of these receptors is a woman in her 70s with acute or convalescent COVID-19.

J is TRBJ1-2 and V is TRBV3-1 (or the pseudogene TRBV3-2), with 7 nucleotides matching TRBD1. This CDR3 is built from 16 residues. Per germline, CDR1 LGHDT and CDR2 YNNKEL (reference sequence). Unmatched junction bases numbered 12, after V lost 1 base and J lost 7 bases. CDR3 protein: CASSQGGTGAIFGYTF. The CDR3 coding sequence is TGTGCCAGCAGCCAAGGGGGCACAGGGGCGATCTTTGGCTACACCTTC.

This clone has more than one count but fewer than ten. V is TRBV7-3 and J is TRBJ1-5; D is unclear. This CDR3 contains 13 residues. Germline CDR1 SGHTA, CDR2 FQGTGA. Trimming removed 2 bases from V and 2 bases from J, with 4 bases in between. CDR3 protein: CASSLQGNQPQHF. In DNA form, the CDR3 reads TGTGCCAGCAGCTTACAGGGCAATCAGCCCCAGCATTTT.

This chain connects TRBV11-3 to TRBJ1-1; 7 bases are shared with TRBD1. Germline trimming cut 2 bases from V and 4 bases from J; bases unmatched to any gene: 4. The CDR3 runs to 14 residues. Germline V CDR1 and CDR2: SGHNT, YENEEA. The chain's CDR3 is CASSLSPGGTEAFF. CDR3 in DNA: TGTGCCAGCAGCTTAAGTCCAGGGGGCACTGAAGCTTTCTTT.

Of note for this clone: Other DNA sequences of this sample code for an identical CDR3. The rearrangement uses TRBV3-1 (or the pseudogene TRBV3-2) and TRBJ2-1; no clear D gene. The V gene's germline CDR1 is LGHDT and CDR2 YNNKEL (reference sequence). V lost 2 bases and J 4 bases, leaving 9 bases between the germline ends. The CDR3 runs to 14 residues. The CDR3 protein is CASSQRDGYNEQFF. Written as DNA, the CDR3 is TGTGCCAGCAGCCAACGTGACGGGTACAATGAGCAGTTCTTC.

The chain links TRBV5-6 to TRBJ2-3, with D unresolved. With 5 bases removed from V and 0 bases from J, the gap between germline ends came to 16 bases. Per the germline V gene, CDR1 is SGHDT and CDR2 is YYEEEE. The CDR3 runs to 16 residues. The DNA for the CDR3 is TGTGCCAGCAGTTCTCTAGGAATTTCTAGCACAGATACGCAGTATTTT. Translated, it gives CASSSLGISSTDTQYF. Filled out from reference TRBV5-6 and TRBJ2-3, the complete variable domain reads DAGVTQSPTHLIKTRGQQVTLRCSPKSGHDTVSWYQQALGQGPQFIFQYYEEEERQRGNFPDRFSGHQFPNYSSELNVNALLLGDSALYLCASSSLGISSTDTQYFGPGTRLTVL.

The chain employs TRBV18 and TRBJ2-1; a weak D match, TRBD2 (5 bases). Trimming shortened V by 3 bases and J by 9 bases, and 12 bases separated the two germline ends. The length of the CDR3 is 13 residues. Germline V gene data show CDR1 as KGHSH and CDR2 as LQKENI. In DNA, the CDR3 is TGTGCCAGCTCACCGGACTCCGCCGGTGAGCAGTTCTTC. Protein product: CASSPDSAGEQFF.

The J gene is TRBJ1-2, the V gene TRBV30; TRBD1 agrees at 9 bases. The CDR3 has 20 amino acids. V gave up 0 bases and J gave up 2 bases; unmatched junction bases: 19. Germline V gives CDR1 GTSNPN, CDR2 SVGIG (reference sequence). The CDR3 DNA reads TGTGCCTGGAGTGTAAGGTCCCTCATTTCCCGGGACAGGGAAAACTATGGCTACACCTTC. This encodes CAWSVRSLISRDRENYGYTF.

The rearrangement joins TRBV30 to TRBJ1-2; TRBD1 matches 8 bases. The CDR3 has 13 residues. Germline CDR1 is GTSNPN and CDR2 is SVGIG (reference sequence). With V trimmed by 1 base and J by 4 bases, 2 bases remained unmatched. The CDR3 coding sequence is TGTGCCTGGAGTGGGACAGGGTTCTATGGCTACACCTTC. As protein: CAWSGTGFYGYTF.

V usage is TRBV3-1 (or the pseudogene TRBV3-2) and J usage is TRBJ2-7, with TRBD2 matching over 10 bases. V trimming: 4 bases; J trimming: 2 bases; junction bases outside the gene matches: 2. This CDR3 contains 14 residues. Germline V gene lookup returns CDR1 LGHDT and CDR2 YNNKEL (reference sequence). As DNA, the CDR3 is TGTGCCAGCAGCCGGACTAGCGGACCCTACGAGCAGTACTTC. Its translation: CASSRTSGPYEQYF.

CDR3 sequence reads: CAWSVRPSSYNSPLHF. CDR3 bases: TGTGCCTGGAGTGTACGCCCGAGCTCCTATAATTCACCCCTCCACTTT. The chain employs TRBV30 and TRBJ1-6; no clear D gene. Per the germline V gene, CDR1 is GTSNPN and CDR2 is SVGIG (reference sequence). V lost 0 bases and J 0 bases, leaving 9 bases between the germline ends. The CDR3 runs 16 residues.

J is TRBJ2-5 and V is TRBV2; D may be TRBD1 (5 bases). V was clipped by 3 bases and J by 1 base, with 9 bases between them. The CDR3 loop spans 14 amino acids. CDR1 is SNHLY and CDR2 is FYNNEI in the germline V gene. The chain's CDR3 is CASSESQGQETQYF. CDR3 nucleotide sequence: TGTGCCAGCAGTGAGTCTCAGGGCCAAGAGACCCAGTACTTC.

This clone was detected a few times. The chain has TRBV9 and TRBJ1-3; 8 nucleotides align to TRBD1. V dropped 4 bases and J dropped 7; count of bases not matched to a gene: 10. Germline V gives CDR1 SGDLS, CDR2 YYNGEE. The CDR3 consists of 15 residues. The CDR3 DNA reads TGTGCCAGCAGCTTAATCGCAGGGGGCTCGAACACCATATATTTT. Residues: CASSLIAGGSNTIYF.

The V call is TRBV9, the J call TRBJ1-4, with TRBD1 matching 10 bases. Germline assignment: CDR1 SGDLS and CDR2 YYNGEE. V dropped 4 bases and J dropped 11; count of bases not matched to a gene: 14. The CDR3 contains 16 residues. The CDR3 here is CASSPSRGGTGDKLFF. The CDR3 nucleotides read TGTGCCAGCAGCCCATCCCGCGGGGGGACAGGGGATAAACTGTTTTTT.

The chain links TRBV15 to TRBJ2-1, with 8 bases that match TRBD2. Germline V gives CDR1 LNHNV, CDR2 YYDKDF (reference sequence). V dropped 1 base and J dropped 5; count of bases not matched to a gene: 10. This CDR3 has 17 amino acids. The CDR3 sequence: CATSRGRIAGSNNEQFF. Written as DNA, the CDR3 is TGTGCCACCAGCAGAGGAAGAATAGCGGGATCTAACAATGAGCAGTTCTTC.

The genes are TRBV20-1 and TRBJ1-2; no definite D call. CDR3 length: 11 residues. Germline V CDR1 and CDR2: DFQATT, SNEGSKA (reference sequence). V dropped 7 bases and J dropped 5 bases, with 11 bases sitting between them. The CDR3 DNA is TGCAGTGGGCAAACAGAGTATGGCTACACCTTC. Its translation: CSGQTEYGYTF.

This clone has just one count. V is TRBV28 and J is TRBJ1-6; no reliable D call. Looked up from germline, CDR1 is MDHEN and CDR2 is SYDVKM. Trimming pared 6 bases from V and 9 bases from J, leaving 12 bases between. This CDR3 region has 13 residues. The CDR3 sequence: CASRPSGGSPLHF. CDR3 coding DNA: TGTGCCAGCAGGCCGTCTGGAGGTTCACCCCTCCACTTT.

The genes are TRBV6-2 or TRBV6-3 and TRBJ2-3; 10 bases are a match to TRBD2. The CDR3 length is 14 residues. CDR1 is MNHEY, CDR2 SVGEGT, per germline. V gave up 3 bases and J gave up 6 bases; unmatched junction bases: 3. The DNA of the CDR3 is TGTGCCAGCAGTTATCTAGCGGGAGCGGATACGCAGTATTTT. Translation: CASSYLAGADTQYF.